One and the same sample provided the 30 T cell receptor beta chains below, sequenced in a study of cytomegalovirus exposure and HLA in healthy donors. Use of 60 Vbeta and 13 Jbeta primers characterized the PCR. Measured with immunoSEQ multiplex PCR; TCRdb has only the in-frame clones, and not every one. The sample has some 200,000 clones, 70% seen once. The sample taken for sequencing was PBMCs. These receptors were taken from a man in his forties in good health and CMV-seropositive.

This clone has only one observation. V is TRBV6-6 and J is TRBJ1-2, with a weak D call TRBD1 (6 bases). Deletions cut 4 bases from V and 2 bases from J, with 8 bases between. This CDR3 contains 13 residues. The germline V gene has CDR1 MNHNY and CDR2 SVGAGI (reference sequence). The chain's CDR3 is CASSSQGNYGYTF. The CDR3 coding sequence is TGTGCCAGCAGTTCACAGGGCAACTATGGCTACACCTTC.

V is TRBV6-4 and J is TRBJ2-5; 7 bases align to TRBD2. The germline V gene encodes CDR1 MRHNA and CDR2 SNTAGT. Trimming took 2 bases from V and 7 from J; bases not matched to a gene: 4. CDR3 length: 13 residues. The CDR3 DNA is TGTGCCAGCAGTGACCGATGGGGGGGGACCCAGTACTTC. This gives the protein CASSDRWGGTQYF.

Concerning this clone: It is likely a read error, because the conserved phenylalanine at the end of the CDR3 is missing. V gene TRBV7-9 combines with J gene TRBJ2-6; D ambiguous. The V and J ends lost 5 bases and 0 bases respectively, with 8 bases between them. Germline V gives CDR1 SEHNR, CDR2 FQNEAQ (reference sequence). The CDR3 is 15 residues long. The DNA of the CDR3 is TGTGCCAGCAGCCTCCATGTCTCTGGGGCCAACGTCCTGACTTCC. Amino acid sequence: CASSLHVSGANVLTS.

This sequence joins TRBV2 and TRBJ2-2; D ambiguous. Germline assignment: CDR1 SNHLY and CDR2 FYNNEI. CDR3 size: 13 residues. The V end was cut by 7 bases, the J end by 0 bases, with 6 bases between. This chain's CDR3 is CASILSNTGELFF. CDR3 DNA sequence: TGTGCCAGCATTCTCTCGAACACCGGGGAGCTGTTTTTT.

This sequence joins TRBV4-1 and TRBJ2-2; tentatively, D is TRBD1 (5 bases). V was clipped by 0 bases and J by 5 bases, with 22 bases between them. The V gene's germline CDR1 is MGHRA and CDR2 YSYEKL. This CDR3 comprises 19 residues. The DNA for the CDR3 is TGCGCCAGCAGCCAAGATAATCCGACAGATTCATCTATAACCGGGGAGCTGTTTTTT. Translation: CASSQDNPTDSSITGELFF.

The sample holds a few counts of this clone. The chain carries TRBV27 and TRBJ2-5, with D perhaps TRBD2 (5 bases). V was trimmed by 8 bases and J by 4 bases, leaving 14 bases between them. The CDR3 runs 13 residues. Germline CDR1 reads MNHEY; CDR2 reads SMNVEV (reference sequence). Written as DNA, the CDR3 is TGTGCCAGCTCAGTGAGGGCGGGAGAGACCCAGTACTTC. It translates to CASSVRAGETQYF.

Here the CDR3 DNA reads TGTGCCAGCAGTAATAATCGAGGGCATGGCTACACCTTC. Protein: CASSNNRGHGYTF. This chain uses TRBV6-1 with TRBJ1-2; no reliable D call. V lost 5 bases and J 6 bases, leaving 13 bases between the germline ends. Per the germline V gene, CDR1 is MNHNS and CDR2 is SASEGT. There are 13 residues in the CDR3.

The V gene is TRBV19, the J gene TRBJ1-2, with D possibly TRBD1 on 5 matching bases. The V end was cut by 4 bases, the J end by 13 bases, with 16 bases between. The CDR3 extends over 12 amino acids. Germline assignment: CDR1 LNHDA and CDR2 SQIVND (reference sequence). The CDR3 loop reads CASSNRDSWGTF. Written as DNA, the CDR3 is TGTGCCAGTAGTAACCGGGACTCGTGGGGCACCTTC.

This sequence joins TRBV5-1 and TRBJ1-1, with 7 bases matching TRBD1. This CDR3 is 16 amino acids long. From germline, CDR1 is SGHRS and CDR2 YFSETQ. Trimming removed 4 bases from V and 0 bases from J; junction bases left unmatched: 9. As DNA, the CDR3 is TGCGCCAGCAGCACTACGGACAGGAACATGAACACTGAAGCTTTCTTT. It codes for CASSTTDRNMNTEAFF.

This clone showed up just a few times. This rearrangement joins TRBV18 to TRBJ1-1; D is perhaps TRBD1 (6 bases). Trimming pared 4 bases from V and 4 bases from J, leaving 7 bases between. The germline CDR1 and CDR2 sequences are KGHSH and LQKENI. The CDR3 consists of 12 residues. CDR3 coding DNA: TGTGCCAGCTCACAGGGGGTCACTGAAGCTTTCTTT. This translates into CASSQGVTEAFF.

The rearrangement links TRBV7-3 to TRBJ2-5; 10 bases fit TRBD1. The J call may be in error: the DNA end matches TRBJ2-7 better. The CDR3 consists of 15 residues. The V gene's germline CDR1 is SGHTA and CDR2 FQGTGA. The CDR3 DNA sequence: TGTGCCAGCAGCTTGGCCGGGACAGGGGACCACGAGCAGTACTTC. Protein sequence: CASSLAGTGDHEQYF.

This chain connects TRBV5-1 to TRBJ1-4; 7 nucleotides match TRBD1. V lost 3 bases to trimming and J lost 4 bases; unmatched junction nucleotides: 6. Germline V gives CDR1 SGHRS, CDR2 YFSETQ. This CDR3 has 15 residues. CDR3 protein: CASSWTGDINEKLFF. The CDR3 region has the DNA TGCGCCAGCAGCTGGACAGGCGACATTAATGAAAAACTGTTTTTT.

This chain uses TRBV5-5 with TRBJ1-6; 9 nucleotides line up with TRBD1. The CDR3 is 15 residues long. The germline V gene encodes CDR1 SGHKS and CDR2 YYEKEE (reference sequence). V shed 0 bases, J shed 10 bases, and the junction held 5 bases outside the gene matches. This CDR3 is CASSLVDRGSSPLHF. CDR3 DNA sequence: TGTGCCAGCAGCTTGGTCGACAGGGGGAGCTCACCCCTCCACTTT.

The chain joins TRBV10-3 to TRBJ2-1; 10 positions agree with TRBD1. The germline CDR1 and CDR2 sequences are ENHRY and SYGVKD. The J segment lost 8 bases and the V segment lost 4 bases, leaving 2 bases of the junction unmatched. This CDR3 comprises 13 residues. The CDR3 DNA reads as TGTGCCATCAGTGGGGACAGGGGCCATGAGCAGTTCTTC. Translating gives CAISGDRGHEQFF.

The CDR3, as DNA: TGTGCCAGCAGCCAGGGGCCTTCCTACGAGCAGTACTTC. It encodes CASSQGPSYEQYF. V gene TRBV11-3 combines with J gene TRBJ2-7, with a possible D match to TRBD1 (6 bases). Germline CDR1 SGHNT, CDR2 YENEEA. The length of the CDR3 is 13 residues. Trimming pared 5 bases from V and 1 base from J, leaving 9 bases between.

The CDR3 sequence is CASSLGQGATEAFF. The DNA for the CDR3 is TGTGCCAGCAGCTTGGGACAGGGGGCAACTGAAGCTTTCTTT. V and J are TRBV5-4 and TRBJ1-1; 10 bases line up with TRBD1. Germline values: CDR1 SGHNT, CDR2 YYREEE (reference sequence). The CDR3 length is 14 residues. Trimming removed 0 bases from V and 5 bases from J; junction bases left unmatched: 1.

This clone was seen only once. The chain links TRBV15 to TRBJ2-5; D gene ambiguous. CDR1 and CDR2 (germline): LNHNV, YYDKDF (reference sequence). The length of the CDR3 is 13 residues. V was trimmed by 0 bases and J by 5 bases, leaving 7 bases between them. The CDR3 region is CATSRDRSETQYF. The CDR3 DNA sequence: TGTGCCACCAGCAGAGATCGGAGCGAGACCCAGTACTTC.

V is TRBV15 and J is TRBJ1-1, with 10 bases lining up with TRBD1. CDR1 is LNHNV, CDR2 YYDKDF, per germline (reference sequence). The CDR3 contains 18 residues. Unmatched junction bases numbered 15, after V lost 1 base and J lost 7 bases. CDR3 in DNA: TGTGCCACCAGCAGAGGACAGGGGGCGAGAACTAGGGCTCATGAAGCTTTCTTT. It is translated as CATSRGQGARTRAHEAFF.

The J gene is TRBJ1-2, the V gene TRBV28; a weak D match, TRBD1 (6 bases). Germline CDR1 MDHEN, CDR2 SYDVKM. The CDR3 runs to 12 residues. Trimming shortened V by 7 bases and J by 14 bases, and 20 bases separated the two germline ends. The chain's CDR3 is CASTQGQSGLTF. The CDR3, as DNA: TGTGCCAGCACCCAAGGACAGTCTGGGCTAACCTTC.

This sequence joins TRBV4-2 and TRBJ2-7, with 9 bases lining up with TRBD2. Germline V gene lookup returns CDR1 LGHNA and CDR2 YNFKEQ. V trimming: 0 bases; J trimming: 5 bases; junction bases outside the gene matches: 8. This CDR3 is 16 amino acids long. Here the CDR3 DNA reads TGTGCCAGCAGCCAAGAAGTAGCGGGGGTCGCAGACGAGCAGTACTTC. Encoded protein: CASSQEVAGVADEQYF.

The V gene is TRBV29-1, the J gene TRBJ2-1; D remains unclear. Germline CDR1 SQVTM, CDR2 ANQGSEA. The CDR3 spans 11 residues. V gave up 5 bases and J gave up 10 bases, with 12 bases separating them. CDR3 residues: CSVLSSQEQFF. Here the CDR3 DNA reads TGCAGCGTTCTTTCATCCCAGGAGCAGTTCTTC.

In DNA form, the CDR3 reads TGTGCCAGCAGCCGACCCGGGACAGGGGATGCCACTGAAGCTTTCTTT. It codes for CASSRPGTGDATEAFF. The chain couples TRBV7-9 to TRBJ1-1; 10 bases match TRBD1. The germline V gene has CDR1 SEHNR and CDR2 FQNEAQ (reference sequence). This CDR3 comprises 16 residues. V was clipped by 5 bases and J by 4 bases; unmatched bases: 10.

This clone was seen only a few times. The CDR3 bases are TGCGCCAGCAGCCCCTACAGACAGGGGGGCACTGAAGCTTTCTTT. Translated: CASSPYRQGGTEAFF. The chain recombines TRBV5-1 with TRBJ1-1; 9 bases are a match to TRBD1. The CDR3 extends over 15 amino acids. Per the germline V gene, CDR1 is SGHRS and CDR2 is YFSETQ. J gave up 4 bases and V 4 bases, and 8 bases lay outside the gene matches.

This clone has more than one count but fewer than ten. V and J are TRBV5-6 and TRBJ1-4, with TRBD1 identical over 9 bases. The CDR3 loop spans 15 amino acids. CDR1 is SGHDT, CDR2 YYEEEE, per germline. The trim removed 4 bases at V and 6 bases at J, leaving 7 bases unmatched. The CDR3 DNA sequence: TGTGCCAGCAGCGGGACAGGGCGAGGGGATGAAAAACTGTTTTTT. Protein: CASSGTGRGDEKLFF.

The chain recombines TRBV27 with TRBJ2-2, with TRBD1 matching 8 bases. The germline V gene encodes CDR1 MNHEY and CDR2 SMNVEV (reference sequence). The CDR3 consists of 15 residues. V shed 4 bases, J shed 1 base, and the junction held 2 bases outside the gene matches. CDR3 sequence (DNA): TGTGCCAGCAGTTCAGGACAGGGGAACACCGGGGAGCTGTTTTTT. This translates into CASSSGQGNTGELFF.

The V and J genes are TRBV5-1 and TRBJ2-6; 7 positions agree with TRBD1. V was clipped by 7 bases and J by 0 bases; unmatched bases: 4. The CDR3 runs 15 residues. Germline CDR1 reads SGHRS; CDR2 reads YFSETQ. CDR3 residues: CASYRGNSGANVLTF. CDR3 in DNA: TGCGCCAGCTACAGGGGCAACTCTGGGGCCAACGTCCTGACTTTC.

The chain links TRBV4-1 to TRBJ1-5; TRBD1 agrees at 9 bases. The length of the CDR3 is 16 residues. Germline-derived CDR1 and CDR2 are MGHRA and YSYEKL. V lost 3 bases, J lost 3 bases, and 6 bases stayed unmatched. The CDR3 nucleotides read TGCGCCAGCAGCCAGTGGACAGGGGAAGACAATCAGCCCCAGCATTTT. Its protein product is CASSQWTGEDNQPQHF.

This chain connects TRBV10-3 to TRBJ2-5; 7 bases are a match to TRBD1. The CDR3 contains 15 residues. CDR1 and CDR2 from the germline V gene are ENHRY and SYGVKD. V was clipped by 7 bases and J by 5 bases; unmatched bases: 13. CDR3 sequence reads: CAITDRQGGFETQYF. CDR3 DNA: TGTGCCATCACCGACCGACAGGGCGGGTTTGAGACCCAGTACTTC.

The gene calls are TRBV5-8 and TRBJ2-6; 7 bases match TRBD1. Germline V gene data show CDR1 as SGHTS and CDR2 as YDEGEE. V lost 6 bases, J lost 2 bases, and 8 bases stayed unmatched. The CDR3 runs 16 residues. This CDR3 is CASTAPTGAGANVLTF. CDR3 sequence (DNA): TGTGCCAGCACCGCACCCACAGGGGCTGGGGCCAACGTCCTGACTTTC.

The rearrangement uses TRBV10-3 and TRBJ1-4; no reliable D call. The CDR3 is 15 amino acids. Trimming removed 3 bases from V and 4 bases from J, with 12 bases in between. From germline, CDR1 is ENHRY and CDR2 SYGVKD. The CDR3 coding sequence is TGTGCCATCAGTGATGCCGGAGCCGTTAATGAAAAACTGTTTTTT. Translation gives CAISDAGAVNEKLFF.